The 9 T cell receptor beta chains given below trace back to one sample, sequenced in a study of T cells in Graves' hyperthyroidism and ophthalmopathy. TCR beta CDR3 regions were amplified from RNA transcripts. A first-round RT-PCR of the TCR CDR3 used the HTBI primer set. TCRdb re-analysed the multiplex PCR reads in MiXCR, keeping a single row per CDR3 protein. The data contain 500,000 to 600,000 distinct CDR3 sequences, 16% of them seen just once; the ten biggest clones take up around 19%. The sample was blood. The receptors here all came from a woman between 18 and 29 years old with Graves' hyperthyroidism.

This clonotype was observed many times. The chain is built from TRBV28 and TRBJ2-5; D call uncertain. The CDR3 extends over 14 amino acids. Germline CDR1 is MDHEN and CDR2 is SYDVKM. V lost 6 bases, J lost 1 base, and 12 bases lay in between. CDR3 sequence reads: CASSLLQPQETQYF. The CDR3 DNA follows: TGTGCCAGCAGCCTCCTCCAGCCCCAAGAGACCCAGTACTTC.

This clonotype was seen more than once but under ten times. This chain links TRBV3-1 with TRBJ2-1; 15 nucleotides line up with TRBD2. CDR1 and CDR2 (germline): LGHDT, YNNKEL (reference sequence). The CDR3 length is 18 residues. Germline trimming cut 1 base from V and 4 bases from J; bases unmatched to any gene: 5. In nucleotides, the CDR3 is TGTGCCAGCAGCCAAGGGACTAGCGGGAGGGCAGGGTACAATGAGCAGTTCTTC. It specifies CASSQGTSGRAGYNEQFF.

This clonotype occurred a few times. J is TRBJ2-7 and V is TRBV13, with 7 nucleotides matching TRBD2. Trimming removed 1 base from V and 2 bases from J; junction bases left unmatched: 17. CDR3 length: 19 residues. From germline, CDR1 is PRHDT and CDR2 FYEKMQ (reference sequence). CDR3 amino acids: CASSLVGLAAGALTYEQYF. As DNA, the CDR3 is TGTGCCAGCAGCTTAGTTGGGCTAGCGGCCGGGGCCCTAACCTACGAGCAGTACTTC.

A remark on this clonotype: Sequence at one end of the junction differs from germline and may be a read error. V usage is TRBV7-2 and J usage is TRBJ1-2, with D tentatively TRBD1 (5 bases). From germline, CDR1 is SGHTA and CDR2 FQGNSA. The CDR3 loop spans 14 amino acids. CDR3 coding DNA: TGTGTCAGCAGCCCCAGGGTACCCAACTATGGCTACACCTTC. Residues: CVSSPRVPNYGYTF.

The J gene is TRBJ2-3, the V gene TRBV7-9, with TRBD2 identical over 9 bases. V lost 2 bases and J lost 0; bases outside the gene matches: 3. The germline V gene encodes CDR1 SEHNR and CDR2 FQNEAQ (reference sequence). This CDR3 region has 16 residues. The CDR3 nucleotides read TGTGCCAGCAGCTTAACCCTAGCGGGGAGCACAGATACGCAGTATTTT. It yields the protein CASSLTLAGSTDTQYF.

With regard to this clonotype: This may arise from a read error, as a much more abundant clone is one base away. J is TRBJ2-7 and V is TRBV10-3; D is ambiguous. Germline lookup yields CDR1 ENHRY and CDR2 SYGVKD. The germline V and J ends were trimmed by 3 bases and 2 bases, with 2 bases remaining between them. There are 11 residues in the CDR3. The CDR3 region has the DNA TGTGCCATCAGTGAAACCTACGAGCAGTACTTC. It translates to CAISETYEQYF.

This clonotype was picked up a small number of times. V usage is TRBV3-1 and J usage is TRBJ2-1; D perhaps matches TRBD2 (6 bases). The V end lost 2 bases, the J end lost 2 bases, and 13 bases lay between the germline ends. Germline loops: CDR1 LGHDT, CDR2 YNNKEL (reference sequence). The CDR3 sequence is 16 residues long. CDR3 region: CASSQWSGVAYNEQFF. In DNA, the CDR3 is TGTGCCAGCAGCCAATGGTCGGGGGTTGCCTACAATGAGCAGTTCTTC.

This clonotype occurred a few times. This chain uses TRBV19 with TRBJ2-1, with 12 positions matching TRBD2. With V trimmed by 5 bases and J by 6 bases, 17 bases remained unmatched. There are 19 residues in the CDR3. Germline CDR1 and CDR2: LNHDA and SQIVND (reference sequence). The CDR3: CASSPRLAGELTHLNEQFF. CDR3 DNA: TGTGCCAGTAGTCCGAGACTAGCGGGAGAACTTACCCACCTCAATGAGCAGTTCTTC.

This clonotype was detected many times. The CDR3 DNA is TGCAGTTCGACGGGACGGAACTCCTACGAGCAGTACTTC. It specifies CSSTGRNSYEQYF. J is TRBJ2-7 and V is TRBV20-1, with D perhaps assigned TRBD1 or TRBD2 (5 bases each). Germline V gene sequence: CDR1 DFQATT, CDR2 SNEGSKA (reference sequence). The CDR3 has 13 residues. The V and J ends lost 8 bases and 0 bases respectively, with 14 bases between them.